The 7 T cell receptor beta chains in this list originate from one sample, sequenced in a study of T cells in Graves' hyperthyroidism and ophthalmopathy (dated by TCRdb to the late 2010s). Library method: multiplex PCR. Instrument on record: Illumina HiSeq 2000. Amplification of TCR beta CDR3 regions was carried out from RNA transcripts. The first round of RT-PCR for the TCR CDR3 was performed with the HTBI primer set and the Qiagen OneStep RT-PCR kit. The public reads were reanalyzed by TCRdb: fastp trimming at Q25, MiXCR alignment, in-frame beta chains only. CDR3 protein duplicates are merged, each entry listing the most common genes and DNA. This sample lists around 300,000 distinct CDR3 sequences; roughly an eighth were detected once. The ten top clones hold almost 35% of the sample. Source material: blood. Receptor source: a woman in her 40s with Graves' ophthalmopathy.

This clonotype was counted at least ten times. This chain connects TRBV28 to TRBJ2-1; 7 bases match TRBD1. CDR1 and CDR2 from the germline V gene are MDHEN and SYDVKM. The CDR3 is made up of 13 amino acids. J lost 3 bases, V lost 4 bases, and 0 bases had no gene match. The CDR3 spells CASSWDSYNEQFF. CDR3 bases: TGTGCCAGCAGTTGGGACAGCTACAATGAGCAGTTCTTC.

This clonotype was counted many times. The V and J genes are TRBV28 and TRBJ1-1; D is possibly TRBD1 (6 bases). V lost 6 bases and J 4 bases, leaving 24 bases between the germline ends. The CDR3 length is 17 residues. Germline values: CDR1 MDHEN, CDR2 SYDVKM. CDR3 amino acids: CASSPYRVGTFSTEAFF. CDR3 coding DNA: TGTGCCAGCAGCCCTTACAGGGTGGGGACTTTTTCCACTGAAGCTTTCTTT.

In regard to this clonotype: A clone one base away is much larger, so this may be a read error. The chain joins TRBV3-1 to TRBJ1-6; no clear D. Germline assignment: CDR1 LGHDT and CDR2 YNNKEL (reference sequence). The CDR3 is made up of 15 amino acids. In DNA form, the CDR3 reads TGTGGCAGCAGCCCATCAGAGGGAGTGGATTCACCCCTCCACTTT. Translation gives CGSSPSEGVDSPLHF.

This clonotype was seen many times. V and J are TRBV10-3 and TRBJ1-2; D not resolved. The V gene lost 0 bases and the J gene lost 2 bases, with 7 bases spanning the gap. The CDR3 is 14 residues long. From germline, CDR1 is ENHRY and CDR2 SYGVKD. The CDR3 loop reads CAISESGRNYGYTF. The CDR3 DNA reads as TGTGCCATCAGTGAGTCGGGCAGGAACTATGGCTACACCTTC.

This clonotype was found many times. Since a much larger clone is just one base distant, this may be a read error. The V call is TRBV6-1, the J call TRBJ1-1; D possibly corresponds to TRBD1 (5 bases). Trimming removed 11 bases at V and 2 bases at J, with 15 bases between. This CDR3 region has 13 residues. Germline loops: CDR1 MNHNS, CDR2 SASEGT. CDR3 region: CACRGEENTEAFF. In DNA, the CDR3 is TGTGCCTGTCGAGGGGAAGAAAACACTGAAGCTTTCTTT.

This clonotype was seen at least ten times. V usage is TRBV7-8 and J usage is TRBJ2-1, with D perhaps TRBD1 or TRBD2 (5 bases each). V gave up 2 bases and J gave up 5 bases, with 13 bases separating them. Germline lookup yields CDR1 SGHVS and CDR2 FQNEAQ. CDR3 length: 15 residues. CDR3 region: CASSLSTGTNNEQFF. The CDR3 region has the DNA TGTGCCAGCAGCTTAAGTACCGGGACCAACAATGAGCAGTTCTTC.

This clonotype has at least ten counts. The chain has TRBV20-1 and TRBJ2-1, with D perhaps TRBD2 (5 bases). Germline CDR1 and CDR2: DFQATT and SNEGSKA (reference sequence). This CDR3 region has 14 residues. Trimming left V 1 base short and J 4 bases short, with 11 bases between. CDR3 residues: CSARGLRPYNEQFF. CDR3 nucleotide sequence: TGCAGTGCTAGAGGACTACGCCCTTACAATGAGCAGTTCTTC.